This T cell receptor (beta chain) was documented in a study of neurological immune-mediated disorders. Regarding time point: longitudinal time-point 2. TCRdb redid the calling of the 5' RACE reads with MiXCR, one entry per CDR3 protein. This sample has some 87,000 distinct CDR3 sequences, with around 13% found just once. The table lists this clonotype with many counts. The CDR3 has 10 residues. Trimming pared 6 bases from V and 8 bases from J, leaving 9 bases between. Germline CDR1 and CDR2: DFQATT and SNEGSKA (reference sequence). The chain is built from TRBV20-1 and TRBJ2-3; D gene uncertain. Sequencing used PBMCs. The clonotype originates from a female donor with HTLV-1-associated myelopathy (HAM/TSP). Here the CDR3 reads CSAPRGTQYF. The CDR3 DNA reads as TGCAGTGCCCCGCGAGGTACGCAGTATTTT.